This TCR beta chain was recovered during a study of T cells in Graves' hyperthyroidism and ophthalmopathy. Patients showing uncontrolled infection, other autoimmune disease, pregnancy or lactation were ineligible. Of note for this clonotype: The junction departs from the called germline gene at one end, perhaps through a read error.

Amplification of TCR beta CDR3 regions used RNA as the template. Primed by the HTBI set, a first-round RT-PCR was run on the TCR CDR3. TCRdb recomputed calls from the multiplex PCR reads with MiXCR, one row per CDR3 protein. The sample shows about 570,000 distinct CDR3 sequences, 14% of them seen only once. CDR1 is MDHEN, CDR2 SYDVKM, per germline. The CDR3 extends over 16 amino acids. This TCR was sampled from a woman aged 40 to 50 with Graves' hyperthyroidism. The gene calls are TRBV28 and TRBJ2-7, with 7 bases aligning to TRBD2. The sequencing input was blood. CDR3 coding DNA: TGCGCCAGCAGCCAAGGAGGCGGGAGTATTCCATACGAGCAGTACTTC. It is translated as CASSQGGGSIPYEQYF.